Shown below are 13 T cell receptor beta chains from a single sample sequenced in a study of monozygotic twins with inflammatory bowel disease. TCRdb reprocessed the 5' RACE reads and keeps a single row for each CDR3 protein, giving no DNA. The listing records around 220,000 distinct CDR3 sequences. The specimen sequenced was blood. The receptors shown here come from a human donor with ulcerative colitis or Crohn's disease, or a healthy co-twin of an affected twin (not recorded which).

CDR3 amino acids: CASSLTTSGANVLTF. This chain links TRBV7-2 with TRBJ2-6. The CDR3 sequence is 15 residues long. In germline, CDR1 is SGHTA, CDR2 FQGNSA.

This chain uses TRBV6-5 with TRBJ1-3; as DNA is missing, the TRBD1 call by TCRdb cannot be tested. Germline V CDR1 and CDR2: MNHEY, SVGAGI. The length of the CDR3 is 15 residues. The CDR3 sequence: CASSSGTVSGNTIYF.

The chain recombines TRBV20-1 with TRBJ1-1; checking the TCRdb D call of TRBD1 is not possible without DNA. This CDR3 region has 13 residues. Germline V gene sequence: CDR1 DFQATT, CDR2 SNEGSKA (reference sequence). CDR3 amino acids: CSARLQGNTEAFF.

The chain has TRBV7-9 and TRBJ2-2; TCRdb's D call of TRBD2 is untestable without DNA. The CDR3 length is 15 residues. The germline V gene encodes CDR1 SEHNR and CDR2 FQNEAQ (reference sequence). This CDR3 reads CASSIRGGFTGELFF.

The CDR3 reads CSVPAGGPGNEQFF. This chain uses TRBV29-1 with TRBJ2-1; TCRdb indicates TRBD2, and absent DNA this call remains unverified. In germline, CDR1 is SQVTM, CDR2 ANQGSEA. The CDR3 runs to 14 residues.

The chain joins TRBV20-1 to TRBJ2-7. CDR3 length equals 13 residues. In germline, CDR1 is DFQATT, CDR2 SNEGSKA (reference sequence). CDR3 in amino acids: CSARAATPYEQYF.

The genes are TRBV7-2 and TRBJ2-2. CDR3 size: 12 residues. Germline V lookup: CDR1 SGHTA, CDR2 FQGNSA. The CDR3 is CASSSFPGELFF.

The chain is built from TRBV7-9 and TRBJ2-5; TCRdb selects TRBD1, and the lack of DNA leaves this call unchecked. The germline V gene has CDR1 SEHNR and CDR2 FQNEAQ (reference sequence). The CDR3 runs to 14 residues. The CDR3 spells CASSSLDREETQYF.

The chain uses TRBV7-8 and TRBJ1-1; TCRdb lists TRBD1, though no DNA is available to test this call. This CDR3 has 12 amino acids. From germline, CDR1 is SGHVS and CDR2 FQNEAQ. The CDR3 sequence: CASSFDRVEAFF.

The rearrangement joins TRBV7-6 to TRBJ2-1; lacking DNA, the TRBD1 call made by TCRdb goes unchecked. Germline CDR1 SGHVS, CDR2 FNYEAQ. The CDR3 runs 16 residues. The CDR3 spells CASSKSVDWAYNEQFF.

The CDR3 reads CASSSGTGTNRGTEAFF. J is TRBJ1-1 and V is TRBV5-1; the TCRdb call, TRBD1, lacks DNA for checking. Germline values: CDR1 SGHRS, CDR2 YFSETQ. This CDR3 region has 17 residues.

This chain joins TRBV5-4 and TRBJ2-7; the D call of TRBD1 rests on TCRdb alone, since no DNA is present to check it. Germline V lookup: CDR1 SGHNT, CDR2 YYREEE (reference sequence). The CDR3 is 15 residues long. The CDR3 sequence is CASSLVDRGLYEQYF. Variable domain in full (rest from reference TRBV5-4 and TRBJ2-7): ETGVTQSPTHLIKTRGQQVTLRCSSQSGHNTVSWYQQALGQGPQFIFQYYREEENGRGNFPPRFSGLQFPNYSSELNVNALELDDSALYLCASSLVDRGLYEQYFGPGTRLTVT.

The chain joins TRBV20-1 to TRBJ2-3; TCRdb gives TRBD2 as the D gene, but with no DNA this cannot be confirmed. This CDR3 has 12 amino acids. Germline-derived CDR1 and CDR2 are DFQATT and SNEGSKA (reference sequence). This CDR3 is CSAPPDTDTQYF.